This T cell receptor beta chain was profiled in a study of regulatory T cells in long-lasting Graves disease. The sample's time point: newly diagnosed GD, antithyroid drugs for less than 3 months. Extracted PBMC RNA gave rise to the TCR library. This CDR3 spans 13 amino acids. CDR1 and CDR2 (germline): SEHNR, FQNEAQ (reference sequence). Construction of the TCR beta libraries employed iRepertoire HTBI primers in conjunction with Arm-PCR of CDR3 regions. Via MiXCR, TCRdb re-called the multiplex PCR reads, giving one row per CDR3 protein. The sample holds about 560,000 distinct CDR3 sequences, roughly 15% seen once. A word on this clonotype: Its specificity is not known. This may come from a read error, since a much larger clone is one base off.

General study findings and limits: Accuracy may have suffered from the small sample size.

In addition, the sample was reused for a study of T cells in Graves' hyperthyroidism and ophthalmopathy.

The J gene is TRBJ1-1, the V gene TRBV7-9; D gene unclear. This sequence originates from a man in his late teens or twenties with Graves disease. The material sequenced was peripheral blood mononuclear cells (PBMCs), taken at new diagnosis, from a patient treated with antithyroid drugs. The CDR3 region is CASSLGGSTEVFF. The CDR3 coding sequence is TGTGCCAGCAGCTTAGGGGGAAGCACTGAAGTTTTCTTT. The full variable domain, its missing parts supplied by reference TRBV7-9 and TRBJ1-1, is DTGVSQNPRHKITKRGQNVTFRCDPISEHNRLYWYRQTLGQGPEFLTYFQNEAQLEKSRLLSDRFSAERPKGSFSTLEIQRTEQGDSAMYLCASSLGGSTEVFFGQGTRLTVV.